Following are 26 T cell receptor beta chains from one sample sequenced in a study of siplizumab effects on memory and regulatory T cells. Clones were read by immunoSEQ multiplex PCR, and TCRdb kept only the in-frame ones, dropping some. The repertoire holds about 100,000 clones, with over 90% as singletons. The sequencing input was non-Treg CD4+ T cells sorted from blood. All receptors derive from a human donor in good health.

This clone was recorded once. This chain joins TRBV19 and TRBJ1-4; D uncertain. The CDR3 runs to 10 residues. Trimming took off 6 bases at V and 8 bases at J, with 4 bases between the two ends. Germline-derived CDR1 and CDR2 are LNHDA and SQIVND (reference sequence). The CDR3 DNA reads TGTGCCAGTAGAGGAGAAAAACTGTTTTTT. Amino acid sequence: CASRGEKLFF.

The rearrangement uses TRBV2 and TRBJ2-7; 9 bases agree with TRBD1. Germline assignment: CDR1 SNHLY and CDR2 FYNNEI. The CDR3 is made up of 16 amino acids. The V gene end was trimmed by 6 bases and the J gene end by 1 base; junction bases not matched to a gene: 10. For the CDR3, the DNA is TGTGCCAGCAGGAAGTACCGGGACAGGGAGTCCTACGAGCAGTACTTC. It yields the protein CASRKYRDRESYEQYF. Using reference TRBV2 and TRBJ2-7 for the parts outside the CDR3, the full variable domain is EPEVTQTPSHQVTQMGQEVILRCVPISNHLYFYWYRQILGQKVEFLVSFYNNEISEKSEIFDDQFSVERPDGSNFTLKIRSTKLEDSAMYFCASRKYRDRESYEQYFGPGTRLTVT.

The V call is TRBV19, the J call TRBJ2-1; D is unresolved. Per the germline V gene, CDR1 is LNHDA and CDR2 is SQIVND (reference sequence). This CDR3 has 12 residues. V lost 5 bases and J lost 8, with 10 bases in between. CDR3 region: CASSGSRYEQFF. The DNA for the CDR3 is TGTGCCAGTAGTGGTTCCCGGTATGAGCAGTTCTTC.

The chain carries TRBV28 and TRBJ1-1; D not resolved. V lost 7 bases and J 0 bases, leaving 3 bases between the germline ends. The CDR3 runs to 11 residues. Germline-derived CDR1 and CDR2 are MDHEN and SYDVKM. The CDR3 loop is CASTVNTEAFF. As DNA, the CDR3 is TGTGCCAGCACGGTGAACACTGAAGCTTTCTTT.

The gene calls are TRBV7-4 and TRBJ2-5; the match to TRBD2 covers 12 bases. The CDR3 spans 15 residues. V lost 5 bases, J lost 5 bases, and 6 bases stayed unmatched. Germline V gives CDR1 SGHVT, CDR2 SQSDAQ. The CDR3 spells CASSGLAGFSETQYF. CDR3 DNA sequence: TGTGCCAGCAGCGGACTAGCGGGATTTTCTGAGACCCAGTACTTC.

This chain joins TRBV7-9 and TRBJ2-2, with 12 bases fitting TRBD2. The J segment lost 5 bases and the V segment lost 3 bases, leaving 7 bases of the junction unmatched. Per the germline V gene, CDR1 is SEHNR and CDR2 is FQNEAQ (reference sequence). The CDR3 consists of 17 residues. The CDR3, as DNA: TGTGCCAGCAGCTTGCCTAGCGGGAGGGAGATTACCGGGGAGCTGTTTTTT. Amino acid sequence: CASSLPSGREITGELFF.

The chain recombines TRBV6-5 with TRBJ2-7, with no clear D. The germline CDR1 and CDR2 sequences are MNHEY and SVGAGI. The CDR3 runs to 12 residues. V was shortened by 4 bases and J by 3 bases, with 7 bases between the two germline ends. For the CDR3, the DNA is TGTGCCAGCAGTTCCCTCTACTACGAGCAGTACTTC. The encoded protein is CASSSLYYEQYF.

This rearrangement joins TRBV30 to TRBJ1-2; possibly TRBD1 for D (6 bases). Germline V lookup: CDR1 GTSNPN, CDR2 SVGIG (reference sequence). The CDR3 is made up of 13 amino acids. Trimming removed 5 bases at V and 5 bases at J, with 15 bases between. The CDR3: CAWSPQGWYGYTF. CDR3 bases: TGTGCCTGGTCCCCACAGGGTTGGTATGGCTACACCTTC.

The J gene is TRBJ2-2, the V gene TRBV6-5, with D unclear. Germline V lookup: CDR1 MNHEY, CDR2 SVGAGI. V was clipped by 0 bases and J by 1 base, with 6 bases between them. The length of the CDR3 is 15 residues. The CDR3, as DNA: TGTGCCAGCAGTTACTCTTGGGGGAACACCGGGGAGCTGTTTTTT. Protein: CASSYSWGNTGELFF.

The chain employs TRBV19 and TRBJ2-1; tentatively, D is TRBD1 (6 bases). V gave up 5 bases and J gave up 0 bases, with 14 bases separating them. The CDR3 is 16 amino acids. Germline assignment: CDR1 LNHDA and CDR2 SQIVND (reference sequence). The CDR3, as DNA: TGTGCCAGTAGTGTAAGAATACAGGGCTCCTACAATGAGCAGTTCTTC. This sequence encodes CASSVRIQGSYNEQFF.

J is TRBJ1-2 and V is TRBV5-6; perhaps TRBD1 as D (5 bases). The V end was cut by 3 bases, the J end by 3 bases, with 18 bases between. This CDR3 has 16 amino acids. From germline, CDR1 is SGHDT and CDR2 YYEEEE. CDR3 bases: TGTGCCAGCAGCTCCGTGGGCAGGGACCAGGACTATGGCTACACCTTC. Translating it yields CASSSVGRDQDYGYTF.

The chain is built from TRBV11-3 and TRBJ2-1; D unclear. Germline lookup yields CDR1 SGHNT and CDR2 YENEEA. The CDR3 runs 16 residues. The V end lost 1 base, the J end lost 2 bases, and 12 bases lay between the germline ends. This CDR3 reads CASSLGSLVAYNEQFF. The CDR3, as DNA: TGTGCCAGCAGCTTAGGTAGCCTAGTGGCCTACAATGAGCAGTTCTTC.

CDR3 bases: TGTGCCAGCAGTCCGACGGGACTCCTTAACTACGAGCAGTACTTC. Translated, it gives CASSPTGLLNYEQYF. The rearrangement uses TRBV2 and TRBJ2-5; possibly TRBD2 for D (6 bases). TRBJ2-7 matches the DNA end more closely, so the J call is doubtful. The CDR3 has 15 amino acids. The V gene's germline CDR1 is SNHLY and CDR2 FYNNEI.

The rearrangement joins TRBV30 to TRBJ1-4, with 7 positions matching TRBD1. Germline V lookup: CDR1 GTSNPN, CDR2 SVGIG (reference sequence). There are 18 residues in the CDR3. J gave up 3 bases and V 2 bases, and 15 bases lay outside the gene matches. The chain's CDR3 is CAWSSDRAWERANEKLFF. In DNA form, the CDR3 reads TGTGCCTGGAGTAGTGACAGGGCTTGGGAACGGGCTAATGAAAAACTGTTTTTT.

The rearrangement links TRBV9 to TRBJ2-7; 8 bases agree with TRBD1. CDR3 size: 14 residues. Germline V CDR1 and CDR2: SGDLS, YYNGEE. V lost 4 bases, J lost 4 bases, and 7 bases stayed unmatched. In nucleotides, the CDR3 is TGTGCCAGCAGCCCCCAGGGGGCCTTGTACGAGCAGTACTTC. Amino acid sequence: CASSPQGALYEQYF. The full variable domain, rest sourced from reference TRBV9 and TRBJ2-7, is DSGVTQTPKHLITATGQRVTLRCSPRSGDLSVYWYQQSLDQGLQFLIQYYNGEERAKGNILERFSAQQFPDLHSELNLSSLELGDSALYFCASSPQGALYEQYFGPGTRLTVT.

The rearrangement links TRBV5-1 to TRBJ2-7; D is tentatively TRBD1 or TRBD2 (6 bases each). Germline V gives CDR1 SGHRS, CDR2 YFSETQ. Deletions cut 1 base from V and 5 bases from J, with 16 bases between. CDR3 length: 15 amino acids. CDR3 DNA: TGCGCCAGCAGCTTGCCGGGGGCCCAGCGCAACGAGCAGTACTTC. This translates into CASSLPGAQRNEQYF. The full variable domain, completed using reference TRBV5-1 and TRBJ2-7, is KAGVTQTPRYLIKTRGQQVTLSCSPISGHRSVSWYQQTPGQGLQFLFEYFSETQRNKGNFPGRFSGRQFSNSRSEMNVSTLELGDSALYLCASSLPGAQRNEQYFGPGTRLTVT.

The chain is built from TRBV7-3 and TRBJ2-7; D tentatively reads TRBD1 or TRBD2 (5 bases each). Deletions cut 6 bases from V and 5 bases from J, with 14 bases between. Per the germline V gene, CDR1 is SGHTA and CDR2 is FQGTGA. The CDR3 extends over 13 amino acids. CDR3 loop: CASSQSGRNEQYF. The CDR3 region has the DNA TGTGCCAGCAGTCAGTCGGGGCGAAACGAGCAGTACTTC.

V and J are TRBV7-3 and TRBJ2-2; possibly TRBD2 for D (6 bases). The germline CDR1 and CDR2 sequences are SGHTA and FQGTGA. This CDR3 region has 16 residues. V gave up 5 bases and J gave up 4 bases, with 17 bases separating them. The DNA for the CDR3 is TGTGCCAGCAGCGCGGGACTCACTCAAGGCACCGGGGAGCTGTTTTTT. The encoded protein is CASSAGLTQGTGELFF.

The sample holds one count of this clone. The CDR3 nucleotides read TGTGCCAGCAGCTTAAGTGGGGCGGGAGGAGGAGAGGAAGAGCAGTACTTC. Its translation is CASSLSGAGGGEEEQYF. The chain links TRBV7-3 to TRBJ2-7, with 8 bases matching TRBD2. CDR1 is SGHTA, CDR2 FQGTGA, per germline. After removal of 1 base from V and 7 bases from J, the junction contained 15 bases not matched to a gene. This CDR3 has 17 amino acids.

The DNA for the CDR3 is TGTGCCAGCAGCACAGGTCCTACGAGCTCCTACGAGCAGTACTTC. It codes for CASSTGPTSSYEQYF. V usage is TRBV9 and J usage is TRBJ2-7; a weak D match, TRBD1 (5 bases). The CDR3 sequence is 15 residues long. The V end was cut by 4 bases, the J end by 0 bases, with 14 bases between. Germline V gene data show CDR1 as SGDLS and CDR2 as YYNGEE.

The V gene is TRBV30, the J gene TRBJ1-1, with no clear D. This CDR3 region has 13 residues. Germline V CDR1 and CDR2: GTSNPN, SVGIG (reference sequence). Deletions cut 0 bases from V and 6 bases from J, with 11 bases between. CDR3 bases: TGTGCCTGGAGTGTCCGGGTCGGGGCTGAAGCTTTCTTT. Translated, it gives CAWSVRVGAEAFF. Full variable domain (missing parts from reference TRBV30 and TRBJ1-1): SQTIHQWPATLVQPVGSPLSLECTVEGTSNPNLYWYRQAAGRGLQLLFYSVGIGQISSEVPQNLSASRPQDRQFILSSKKLLLSDSGFYLCAWSVRVGAEAFFGQGTRLTVV.

CDR3 residues: CASSAPSGNEQFF. CDR3 coding DNA: TGTGCCAGCAGTGCTCCTAGCGGCAATGAGCAGTTCTTC. The chain uses TRBV6-6 and TRBJ2-1, with 7 nucleotides matching TRBD2. With V trimmed by 5 bases and J by 6 bases, 4 bases remained unmatched. The V gene's germline CDR1 is MNHNY and CDR2 SVGAGI (reference sequence). This CDR3 spans 13 amino acids.

The rearrangement links TRBV5-1 to TRBJ2-5; weak D call: TRBD1 (6 bases). Trimming pared 0 bases from V and 4 bases from J, leaving 10 bases between. Germline values: CDR1 SGHRS, CDR2 YFSETQ. The CDR3 is 14 residues long. The CDR3 loop reads CASSLAWGPETQYF. The CDR3 DNA is TGCGCCAGCAGCTTGGCTTGGGGGCCAGAGACCCAGTACTTC.

CDR3 sequence (DNA): TGTGCCAGCAGCGAAGGTTTAGGCTCCTACGAGCAGTACTTC. Translating it yields CASSEGLGSYEQYF. This chain uses TRBV5-5 with TRBJ2-7; D is ambiguous. The CDR3 is 14 amino acids. V was clipped by 4 bases and J by 0 bases, with 11 bases between them. CDR1 is SGHKS and CDR2 is YYEKEE in the germline V gene (reference sequence).

This chain links TRBV28 with TRBJ2-7, with 10 positions matching TRBD2. Per germline, CDR1 MDHEN and CDR2 SYDVKM. This CDR3 is 15 amino acids long. Trimming removed 5 bases from V and 4 bases from J; junction bases left unmatched: 8. CDR3 DNA: TGTGCCAGCAGTAGGTTGAGCGGGAGGGCTTACGAGCAGTACTTC. It specifies CASSRLSGRAYEQYF.

There are a few counts of this clone. The genes are TRBV11-2 and TRBJ1-1, with 8 bases fitting TRBD1. This CDR3 has 13 residues. Germline V gene data show CDR1 as SGHAT and CDR2 as FQNNGV. The V segment lost 1 base and the J segment 7 bases; nucleotides outside the gene matches: 2. CDR3 nucleotide sequence: TGTGCCAGCAGCTTAGGGGACAGGCTTGAAGCTTTCTTT. This sequence encodes CASSLGDRLEAFF.